A single sample gave rise to the 12 T cell receptor beta chains below, sequenced in a study of human thymus T cells. Obtained as resections during corrective heart surgery, the thymus tissue was then studied. Assay: immunoSEQ multiplex PCR; the TCRdb copy retains only in-frame clones and omits some. This sample has some 78,000 clones; 96% occur once, and the top ten carry 0.025% to 0.04%. The sample was thymus tissue. These receptors were obtained from a boy in the first two years of life with a congenital heart defect but otherwise immunologically healthy.

The rearrangement uses TRBV18 and TRBJ2-7; D remains ambiguous. Germline CDR1 KGHSH, CDR2 LQKENI. The CDR3 extends over 14 amino acids. Trimming removed 2 bases at V and 3 bases at J, with 11 bases between. The CDR3 region has the DNA TGTGCCAGCTCACCAGAGACACACCTCTACGAGCAGTACTTC. Translating gives CASSPETHLYEQYF.

The chain combines TRBV5-6 with TRBJ2-7; weak D call: TRBD1 (5 bases). Germline CDR1 SGHDT, CDR2 YYEEEE. Trimming cost V 1 base and J 0 bases, with 11 bases left between them. The CDR3 covers 15 residues. The CDR3 sequence: CASSLLWGSSYEQYF. CDR3 nucleotides: TGTGCCAGCAGCTTGCTGTGGGGCAGCTCCTACGAGCAGTACTTC.

V usage is TRBV27 and J usage is TRBJ2-5; possibly TRBD1 for D (6 bases). Germline V gene sequence: CDR1 MNHEY, CDR2 SMNVEV (reference sequence). Trimming left V 1 base short and J 1 base short, with 13 bases between. This CDR3 contains 16 residues. The CDR3 DNA is TGTGCCAGCAGTTTATGTTTTTGGGGGCCCCAAGAGACCCAGTACTTC. Amino acids: CASSLCFWGPQETQYF.

This clone showed up just once. The CDR3 reads CASSFLSDRVYEQYF. The CDR3, as DNA: TGTGCCAGCAGCTTCCTTTCGGACAGGGTCTACGAGCAGTACTTC. The rearrangement links TRBV27 to TRBJ2-7; TRBD1 matches at 8 bases. Germline trimming cut 6 bases from V and 3 bases from J; bases unmatched to any gene: 10. There are 15 residues in the CDR3. Germline V gene lookup returns CDR1 MNHEY and CDR2 SMNVEV (reference sequence).

This clone was found once. The V call is TRBV6-5, the J call TRBJ1-2; D not certain. The CDR3 has 13 residues. Germline assignment: CDR1 MNHEY and CDR2 SVGAGI. The V end lost 8 bases, the J end lost 8 bases, and 18 bases lay between the germline ends. The DNA for the CDR3 is TGTGCCAGCTCAGCGGCGGGCCATTGGGGCTACACCTTC. Translation: CASSAAGHWGYTF.

The chain joins TRBV11-1 to TRBJ2-7, with a tentative D call TRBD2 (6 bases). Per germline, CDR1 SGHAT and CDR2 FQDESV (reference sequence). The CDR3 totals 14 residues. With 1 base removed from V and 5 bases from J, the gap between germline ends came to 12 bases. CDR3 bases: TGTGCCAGCAGCTTAGAGGAGGGGTGGGACGAGCAGTACTTC. Translation gives CASSLEEGWDEQYF.

This clone is a singleton in its sample. The chain employs TRBV5-6 and TRBJ2-1, with TRBD2 matching 13 bases. The V and J ends lost 0 bases and 7 bases, in that order; junction bases with no gene match: 10. The CDR3 runs 18 residues. Germline V gene data show CDR1 as SGHDT and CDR2 as YYEEEE. The CDR3 DNA follows: TGTGCCAGCAGCTTGGAACTAGCGGGAGGGCCGGACTCGAATGAGCAGTTCTTC. It yields the protein CASSLELAGGPDSNEQFF.

The chain uses TRBV19 and TRBJ1-1; 12 nucleotides match TRBD1. Germline CDR1 LNHDA, CDR2 SQIVND (reference sequence). This CDR3 region has 16 residues. The J segment lost 1 base and the V segment lost 10 bases, leaving 10 bases of the junction unmatched. CDR3 residues: CATWRGQGAKNTEAFF. The CDR3 bases are TGTGCCACCTGGAGGGGACAGGGGGCTAAGAACACTGAAGCTTTCTTT.

The chain recombines TRBV18 with TRBJ1-4, with 11 bases aligning to TRBD1. The CDR3 covers 17 residues. The V gene's germline CDR1 is KGHSH and CDR2 LQKENI. The V gene end was trimmed by 2 bases and the J gene end by 2 bases; junction bases not matched to a gene: 4. This chain's CDR3 is CASSPSWTGGTNEKLFF. CDR3 DNA: TGTGCCAGCTCACCATCGTGGACAGGGGGCACTAATGAAAAACTGTTTTTT.

This chain uses TRBV6-1 with TRBJ2-7, with 9 bases matching TRBD1. After removal of 5 bases from V and 6 bases from J, the junction contained 11 bases not matched to a gene. Germline V gives CDR1 MNHNS, CDR2 SASEGT. This CDR3 comprises 15 residues. The CDR3 sequence: CASSRSRDRAGEQYF. The CDR3 region has the DNA TGTGCCAGCAGTCGGTCCCGGGACAGGGCGGGCGAGCAGTACTTC.

The gene calls are TRBV18 and TRBJ2-5, with 7 positions matching TRBD1. Germline V lookup: CDR1 KGHSH, CDR2 LQKENI. Trimming removed 3 bases from V and 3 bases from J; junction bases left unmatched: 16. The CDR3 contains 18 residues. DNA of the CDR3: TGTGCCAGCTCACCTCCTAGACAGGGTAAAAAGGCGAAAGAGACCCAGTACTTC. This encodes CASSPPRQGKKAKETQYF.

V usage is TRBV5-4 and J usage is TRBJ2-7; 8 bases agree with TRBD2. This CDR3 is 14 amino acids long. J was trimmed by 6 bases and V by 1 base; bases with no gene match: 6. Germline CDR1 and CDR2: SGHNT and YYREEE (reference sequence). This CDR3 is CASSLRLAGREQYF. The CDR3 DNA reads as TGTGCCAGCAGCTTGCGTCTAGCGGGTCGCGAGCAGTACTTC.